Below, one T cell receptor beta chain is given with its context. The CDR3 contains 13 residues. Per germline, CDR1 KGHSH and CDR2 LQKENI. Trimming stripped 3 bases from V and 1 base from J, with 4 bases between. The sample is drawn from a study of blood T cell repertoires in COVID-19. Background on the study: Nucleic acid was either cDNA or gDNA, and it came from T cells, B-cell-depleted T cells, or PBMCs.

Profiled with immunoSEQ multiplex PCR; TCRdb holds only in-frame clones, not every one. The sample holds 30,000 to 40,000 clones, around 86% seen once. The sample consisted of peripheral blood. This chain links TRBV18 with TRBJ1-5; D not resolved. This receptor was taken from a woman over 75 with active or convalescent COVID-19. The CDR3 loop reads CASSPGSNQPQHF. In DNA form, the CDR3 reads TGTGCCAGCTCACCCGGGAGCAATCAGCCCCAGCATTTT.